A selection of T cell receptor beta chains follows, all from one sample in a study of OX40 agonist ivuxolimab in advanced cancers. The data were produced by immunoSEQ multiplex PCR, yet TCRdb's version contains in-frame clones alone and is incomplete. This sample has about 21,000 clones, with approximately 90% found just once. The sequences come from CD4+ or CD8+ T cells sorted from blood, collected in a trial of the OX40 agonist ivuxolimab. These receptors were taken from an adult with an advanced solid tumor such as melanoma, head and neck, liver or kidney cancer. CDR3s include the opening cysteine and the closing phenylalanine or tryptophan. The D gene is left open where the match is weak. Clone size, where shown, is once, few, many, or a class for clones that have expanded.

TRBJ2-3 | - | - | 17 | TRBV2 | CASSEALDTESTDTQYF | TGTGCCAGCAGTGAAGCGCTAGATACCGAAAGCACAGATACGCAGTATTTT
TRBJ2-3 | - | - | 16 | TRBV9 | CASSVERWGGTDTQYF | TGTGCCAGCAGCGTAGAAAGGTGGGGGGGCACAGATACGCAGTATTTT
TRBJ1-1 | few | - | 12 | TRBV30 | CAWTGKDTEAFF | TGTGCCTGGACAGGGAAGGACACTGAAGCTTTCTTT
TRBJ2-7 | - | - | 16 | TRBV10-1 | CASSESVGVTGSEQYF | TGCGCCAGCAGTGAGTCAGTAGGGGTTACCGGATCCGAGCAGTACTTC
TRBJ2-5 | - | TRBD1 | 13 | TRBV27 | CASSFDREETQYF | TGTGCCAGCAGTTTCGACAGGGAAGAGACCCAGTACTTC
TRBJ1-2 | - | - | 13 | TRBV18 | CASSHPAPYGYTF | TGTGCCAGCTCCCACCCCGCCCCGTATGGCTACACCTTC
TRBJ2-2 | - | - | 12 | TRBV9 | CASSVNSGELFF | TGTGCCAGCAGCGTAAACAGCGGGGAGCTGTTTTTT
TRBJ1-2 | - | - | 13 | TRBV7-9 | CASSLALRGGYTF | TGTGCCAGCAGCTTAGCGTTGCGGGGCGGCTACACCTTC
TRBJ2-1 | - | - | 17 | TRBV15 | CATSYSALGHSYNEQFF | TGTGCCACCAGCTACTCGGCTTTGGGGCACTCCTACAATGAGCAGTTCTTC
TRBJ2-7 | few | TRBD1 | 15 | TRBV7-8 | CASSFGQGGLIEQYF | TGTGCCAGCAGCTTTGGACAGGGTGGCCTTATCGAGCAGTACTTC
TRBJ2-1 | - | - | 12 | TRBV27 | CASSTGSDEQFF | TGTGCCAGCAGTACAGGGTCCGATGAGCAGTTCTTC
TRBJ2-2 | - | - | 14 | TRBV9 | CASSVLAPPGELFF | TGTGCCAGCAGCGTTCTAGCTCCGCCCGGGGAGCTGTTTTTT
TRBJ1-4 | - | - | 16 | TRBV27 | CASSLTHLGSDEKLFF | TGTGCCAGCAGTTTAACCCACCTCGGTAGTGACGAAAAACTGTTTTTT
TRBJ1-2 | - | - | 12 | TRBV2 | CASPAVHLGYTF | TGTGCCAGCCCCGCCGTTCATCTTGGCTACACCTTC
TRBJ1-1 | - | - | 15 | TRBV5-3 | CARSSGVSTNTEAFF | TGTGCCAGAAGCTCGGGGGTCTCCACGAACACTGAAGCTTTCTTT
TRBJ2-2 | - | - | 13 | TRBV7-3 | CASSLLGSGELFF | TGTGCCAGCAGCTTATTGGGGTCCGGGGAGCTGTTTTTT
TRBJ2-7 | once | - | 14 | TRBV5-4 | CASSLEGSSYEQYF | TGTGCCAGCAGCCTGGAGGGGAGCTCCTACGAGCAGTACTTC